One and the same sample provided the 14 T cell receptor beta chains below, sequenced in a study of blood T cells in healthy people across ages. PCR was performed a second time for about 7 to 11 cycles using a sample-barcoded 5' primer and a J-beta primer mix. MiXCR, run by TCRdb on the 5' RACE reads, gives a single entry per CDR3 protein. The sample carries roughly 700,000 distinct CDR3 sequences, 20% to 25% recorded once. These data were also filed under a second study, of T cells of mothers and their children.

The material sequenced was blood. These receptors were collected from a boy aged 5-17 years in good health.

The DNA of the CDR3 is TGTGCCAGCAGCTTAAGGGGGCCTGGGGGGGCCAACGTCCTGACTTTC. This gives the protein CASSLRGPGGANVLTF. The V call is TRBV13, the J call TRBJ2-6; 7 bases agree with TRBD1. Germline V gives CDR1 PRHDT, CDR2 FYEKMQ (reference sequence). The V gene end was trimmed by 2 bases and the J gene end by 4 bases; junction bases not matched to a gene: 5. The CDR3 is made up of 16 amino acids.

The rearrangement links TRBV29-1 to TRBJ1-1; D is unclear. The germline V gene has CDR1 SQVTM and CDR2 ANQGSEA. V was clipped by 5 bases and J by 4 bases, with 11 bases between them. The CDR3 sequence is 12 residues long. As DNA, the CDR3 is TGCAGCGTTCGACGGGTGGCCACTGAAGCTTTCTTT. Residues: CSVRRVATEAFF.

This clonotype appeared a few times. The chain carries TRBV28 and TRBJ2-5, with a possible D match to TRBD2 (6 bases). Trimming took 4 bases from V and 0 from J, leaving 15 bases between them. Germline assignment: CDR1 MDHEN and CDR2 SYDVKM. The CDR3 length is 16 residues. In DNA, the CDR3 is TGTGCCAGCAGTTCCCGACTAGGAGGCGACCAAGAGACCCAGTACTTC. Its protein product is CASSSRLGGDQETQYF.

This clonotype was seen a few times. The V gene is TRBV11-3, the J gene TRBJ2-5; possible D gene TRBD2, 6 bases. The DNA matches TRBJ2-1 better at its end, which makes the J call doubtful. Germline V gene lookup returns CDR1 SGHNT and CDR2 YENEEA. The CDR3 is 17 residues long. CDR3 in amino acids: CASSLGRPEGRGNEQFF. In nucleotides, the CDR3 is TGTGCCAGCAGCTTAGGCCGGCCGGAGGGCCGTGGCAATGAGCAGTTCTTC.

Only a few counts were recorded for this clonotype. This chain connects TRBV20-1 to TRBJ1-1; 7 bases align to TRBD1. V lost 1 base, J lost 2 bases, and 7 bases stayed unmatched. Germline V gene data show CDR1 as DFQATT and CDR2 as SNEGSKA (reference sequence). This CDR3 has 15 amino acids. The CDR3 nucleotides read TGCAGTGCTAGAGGGGAGACAGGGACCAACACTGAAGCTTTCTTT. Amino acid sequence: CSARGETGTNTEAFF.

This chain uses TRBV3-1 with TRBJ1-2, with TRBD1 matching 8 bases. With 5 bases clipped from V and 8 bases from J, the junction kept 4 bases outside the gene matches. Germline CDR1 and CDR2: LGHDT and YNNKEL (reference sequence). The CDR3 totals 12 residues. In DNA, the CDR3 is TGTGCCAGCAGCGCTGGGACAGGCGGCTACACCTTC. Translating it yields CASSAGTGGYTF.

This rearrangement joins TRBV7-9 to TRBJ2-3; TRBD1 or TRBD2 may be the D gene (5 bases each). Trimming removed 4 bases from V and 6 bases from J, with 14 bases in between. CDR3 length: 14 residues. Germline assignment: CDR1 SEHNR and CDR2 FQNEAQ (reference sequence). CDR3 sequence reads: CASSSRDGPDTQYF. The CDR3 DNA sequence: TGTGCCAGCAGCTCCCGGGACGGTCCCGATACGCAGTATTTT.

In its sample, this clonotype was seen a few times. This rearrangement joins TRBV7-9 to TRBJ2-5; the D gene is possibly TRBD2 (5 bases). With 0 bases removed from V and 1 base from J, the gap between germline ends came to 15 bases. Germline V lookup: CDR1 SEHNR, CDR2 FQNEAQ (reference sequence). The CDR3 extends over 17 amino acids. CDR3 residues: CASSLAYSLGGQETQYF. In nucleotides, the CDR3 is TGTGCCAGCAGCTTAGCGTACTCCCTAGGAGGCCAAGAGACCCAGTACTTC. The complete variable domain, with remaining parts taken from reference TRBV7-9 and TRBJ2-5, reads DTGVSQNPRHKITKRGQNVTFRCDPISEHNRLYWYRQTLGQGPEFLTYFQNEAQLEKSRLLSDRFSAERPKGSFSTLEIQRTEQGDSAMYLCASSLAYSLGGQETQYFGPGTRLLVL.

V usage is TRBV6-6 and J usage is TRBJ2-5; 10 bases align to TRBD2. Germline values: CDR1 MNHNY, CDR2 SVGAGI (reference sequence). The CDR3 loop spans 14 amino acids. J was trimmed by 5 bases and V by 5 bases; bases with no gene match: 5. The CDR3 reads CASSGLAVRETQYF. CDR3 sequence (DNA): TGTGCCAGCAGTGGACTAGCGGTCCGGGAGACCCAGTACTTC.

The chain recombines TRBV24-1 with TRBJ2-1, with 7 bases that match TRBD1. Germline lookup yields CDR1 KGHDR and CDR2 SFDVKD. CDR3 size: 15 residues. The V segment lost 6 bases and the J segment 2 bases; nucleotides outside the gene matches: 6. The CDR3: CATSTTGVAYNEQFF. CDR3 DNA: TGTGCCACCAGTACTACAGGGGTAGCCTACAATGAGCAGTTCTTC.

V gene TRBV27 combines with J gene TRBJ2-5; 11 nucleotides agree with TRBD1. V gave up 3 bases and J gave up 9 bases; unmatched junction bases: 9. CDR3 length: 15 residues. Germline loops: CDR1 MNHEY, CDR2 SMNVEV (reference sequence). The CDR3 DNA is TGTGCCAGCAGTTTTTTGGGACAGGGGGTCGAGTCCCAGTACTTC. Residues: CASSFLGQGVESQYF.

The chain joins TRBV20-1 to TRBJ2-2; 9 bases fit TRBD1. The CDR3 runs 14 residues. The trim removed 4 bases at V and 4 bases at J, leaving 4 bases unmatched. Per germline, CDR1 DFQATT and CDR2 SNEGSKA (reference sequence). CDR3 DNA: TGCAGTGCTACGAGGGACAGGGCCACCGGGGAGCTGTTTTTT. It yields the protein CSATRDRATGELFF.

The chain couples TRBV7-2 to TRBJ1-3; 7 nucleotides match TRBD1. CDR1 is SGHTA and CDR2 is FQGNSA in the germline V gene. CDR3 length: 14 residues. Germline trimming cut 5 bases from V and 2 bases from J; bases unmatched to any gene: 3. CDR3 in DNA: TGTGCCAGCAGCACACAGGGGACTGGAAACACCATATATTTT. It yields the protein CASSTQGTGNTIYF.

The table lists this clonotype with a few counts. V is TRBV6-6 and J is TRBJ2-3; a possible D gene is TRBD1 (5 bases). This CDR3 is built from 12 residues. Trimming removed 6 bases at V and 6 bases at J, with 10 bases between. From germline, CDR1 is MNHNY and CDR2 SVGAGI (reference sequence). CDR3 protein: CASSLHRDTQYF. CDR3 bases: TGTGCCAGCAGCCTCCACAGGGATACGCAGTATTTT.